Listed below are T cell receptor beta chains from one sample, sequenced in a study of beta chain features in type 1 diabetes. The method was immunoSEQ multiplex PCR; TCRdb's version includes in-frame clones alone and lacks a portion of them. This table has 300,000 to 350,000 clones, approximately 13% appearing once. The material sequenced was naive CD4+ T cells from blood. These receptors originate from a woman aged 18 to 35 with type 1 diabetes. CDR3s include the opening cysteine and the closing phenylalanine or tryptophan. A D gene is named only where the DNA matches it firmly. Clone size appears in some rows only: once, few, many, or a class for an expanded clone.

CDR3 DNA: TGTGCCTGGACCACAGGGGTTGGGGCTGAAGCTTTCTTT
CDR3 protein: CAWTTGVGAEAFF
V gene: TRBV30
clone size: .
J gene: TRBJ1-1
D gene: TRBD1

CDR3 DNA: TGTGCCAGCCCTGGTGAGGGGGCCAACGTCCTGACTTTC
CDR3 protein: CASPGEGANVLTF
V gene: TRBV7-9
clone size: few
J gene: TRBJ2-6
D gene: .

CDR3 DNA: TGTGCCTGCAGACAGGAGTACACTGAAGCTTTCTTT
CDR3 protein: CACRQEYTEAFF
V gene: TRBV30
clone size: .
J gene: TRBJ1-1
D gene: .

CDR3 DNA: TGTGCCAGCAGTGGACTAGCGGACCACACAGATACGCAGTATTTT
CDR3 protein: CASSGLADHTDTQYF
V gene: TRBV2
clone size: .
J gene: TRBJ2-3
D gene: TRBD2

CDR3 DNA: TGTGCCAGCGGACAGGGCCTTCATCAGCCCCAGCATTTT
CDR3 protein: CASGQGLHQPQHF
V gene: TRBV7-2
clone size: few
J gene: TRBJ1-5
D gene: TRBD1

CDR3 DNA: TGTGCCAGCAGCCTCCGGACAGGCACAGATACGCAGTATTTT
CDR3 protein: CASSLRTGTDTQYF
V gene: TRBV5-6
clone size: few
J gene: TRBJ2-3
D gene: .

CDR3 DNA: TGCAGCGTTATAACCGGGACAGCGAACACTGAAGCTTTCTTT
CDR3 protein: CSVITGTANTEAFF
V gene: TRBV29-1
clone size: few
J gene: TRBJ1-1
D gene: TRBD1

CDR3 DNA: TGCGCCAGCAGCGGACAGGGGTTCGATGAAGCTTTCTTT
CDR3 protein: CASSGQGFDEAFF
V gene: TRBV5-1
clone size: .
J gene: TRBJ1-1
D gene: TRBD1

CDR3 DNA: TGTGCCTGGGGGGGACAGGGGGCGCTTAACACTGAAGCTTTCTTT
CDR3 protein: CAWGGQGALNTEAFF
V gene: TRBV30
clone size: few
J gene: TRBJ1-1
D gene: TRBD1

CDR3 DNA: TGTGCCAGCAGTTTGAGTGCTCCGGGACAGGCCTACGAGCAGTACTTC
CDR3 protein: CASSLSAPGQAYEQYF
V gene: TRBV6-5
clone size: few
J gene: TRBJ2-7
D gene: TRBD1

CDR3 DNA: TGTGCCAGCAGCCAGGGGACAGATCCCTCCTACGAGCAGTACTTC
CDR3 protein: CASSQGTDPSYEQYF
V gene: TRBV5-4
clone size: .
J gene: TRBJ2-7
D gene: TRBD1

CDR3 DNA: TGTGCCAGCAGTGAAGTGGGACAGTCGGTTGGGACCCAGTACTTC
CDR3 protein: CASSEVGQSVGTQYF
V gene: TRBV2
clone size: few
J gene: TRBJ2-5
D gene: TRBD1

CDR3 DNA: TGTGCCAGCAGCTTGGGGTTGCGCGGGAGCCACCAAGAGACCCAGTACTTC
CDR3 protein: CASSLGLRGSHQETQYF
V gene: TRBV5-8
clone size: .
J gene: TRBJ2-5
D gene: TRBD2

CDR3 DNA: TGTGCCACCACCGCTAGCGGGAGGATAGATACGCAGTATTTT
CDR3 protein: CATTASGRIDTQYF
V gene: TRBV5-4
clone size: few
J gene: TRBJ2-3
D gene: TRBD2

CDR3 DNA: TGTGCCAGCAGCGCCAACAGGGTTAATGAGCAGTTCTTC
CDR3 protein: CASSANRVNEQFF
V gene: TRBV7-9
clone size: few
J gene: TRBJ2-1
D gene: .

CDR3 DNA: TGTGCCAGCAGTTCCAGGGTGAAGAGCACCGGGGAGCTGTTTTTT
CDR3 protein: CASSSRVKSTGELFF
V gene: TRBV6-1
clone size: few
J gene: TRBJ2-2
D gene: .

CDR3 DNA: TGTGCCAGTATAATCCAGTATGGCAATCAGCCCCAGCATTTT
CDR3 protein: CASIIQYGNQPQHF
V gene: TRBV19
clone size: few
J gene: TRBJ1-5
D gene: .

CDR3 DNA: TGTGCCAGCAGCTTGGGGACTAGCGGGAGGGCGAGCGAGCAGTTCTTC
CDR3 protein: CASSLGTSGRASEQFF
V gene: TRBV5-4
clone size: few
J gene: TRBJ2-1
D gene: TRBD2